Each of the 15 T cell receptor beta chains below was sequenced from the same sample in a study of blood T cell repertoires in COVID-19. Method: immunoSEQ multiplex PCR; TCRdb's copy keeps in-frame clones and lacks some. The table lists 300,000 or so clones, around 83% of them singletons. The sample consisted of peripheral blood. The receptors derive from a woman between 50 and 59 years old with acute or convalescent COVID-19.

The chain joins TRBV27 to TRBJ2-1, with TRBD1 as a possible D gene (6 bases). The CDR3 length is 14 residues. V was shortened by 5 bases and J by 10 bases, with 18 bases between the two germline ends. Germline V lookup: CDR1 MNHEY, CDR2 SMNVEV (reference sequence). DNA for the CDR3: TGTGCCAGCAGTCTTCAGGACAGTTCGGGCGAGCAGTTCTTC. Its protein is CASSLQDSSGEQFF.

The gene calls are TRBV11-2 and TRBJ2-1; a possible D gene is TRBD2 (6 bases). Trimming removed 5 bases at V and 5 bases at J, with 25 bases between. This CDR3 comprises 18 residues. Germline loops: CDR1 SGHAT, CDR2 FQNNGV. The CDR3 reads CASSNRGGEGVRNNEQFF. CDR3 bases: TGTGCCAGCAGCAACCGGGGCGGGGAAGGGGTACGAAACAATGAGCAGTTCTTC.

The chain carries TRBV11-2 and TRBJ2-3, with D unclear. The CDR3 sequence is 12 residues long. Per the germline V gene, CDR1 is SGHAT and CDR2 is FQNNGV. V dropped 0 bases and J dropped 5 bases, with 3 bases sitting between them. CDR3 nucleotides: TGTGCCAGCAGCTTAGATAAAGATACGCAGTATTTT. Protein product: CASSLDKDTQYF.

About this clone: Additional DNA sequences in this sample encode the identical CDR3. The chain is built from TRBV11-2 and TRBJ1-3; D is unclear. The CDR3 runs to 14 residues. Germline V gene lookup returns CDR1 SGHAT and CDR2 FQNNGV. V was cut by 1 base and J by 0 bases, with 4 bases left in between. The CDR3 DNA follows: TGTGCCAGCAGCTTAGCGGTCTCTGGAAACACCATATATTTT. Protein sequence: CASSLAVSGNTIYF. Filled out from reference TRBV11-2 and TRBJ1-3, the complete variable domain reads EAGVAQSPRYKIIEKRQSVAFWCNPISGHATLYWYQQILGQGPKLLIQFQNNGVVDDSQLPKDRFSAERLKGVDSTLKIQPAKLEDSAVYLCASSLAVSGNTIYFGEGSWLTVV.

The chain combines TRBV30 with TRBJ2-1; D is perhaps TRBD1 (7 bases). Germline V gene data show CDR1 as GTSNPN and CDR2 as SVGIG (reference sequence). Trimming left V 3 bases short and J 0 bases short, with 12 bases between. The CDR3 loop spans 15 amino acids. The CDR3 region has the DNA TGTGCCTGGAGCAGGGGGGTGAGCTCCTACAATGAGCAGTTCTTC. Translation: CAWSRGVSSYNEQFF.

The chain recombines TRBV27 with TRBJ1-1; maybe TRBD1 (5 bases). The germline V gene has CDR1 MNHEY and CDR2 SMNVEV (reference sequence). Trimming took 2 bases from V and 6 from J, leaving 7 bases between them. The CDR3 is 12 residues long. CDR3 residues: CASSLRGPEAFF. The CDR3, as DNA: TGTGCCAGCAGTTTAAGGGGTCCTGAAGCTTTCTTT.

V gene TRBV27 combines with J gene TRBJ1-1, with 7 bases fitting TRBD1. The CDR3 sequence is 15 residues long. Germline V gene lookup returns CDR1 MNHEY and CDR2 SMNVEV (reference sequence). The V segment lost 10 bases and the J segment 7 bases; nucleotides outside the gene matches: 18. CDR3: CATRGALADKGEAFF. In DNA form, the CDR3 reads TGTGCCACCAGGGGGGCGCTCGCTGATAAAGGTGAAGCTTTCTTT.

This clone was detected ten times or more. This sequence joins TRBV7-2 and TRBJ1-5, with D maybe TRBD1 (5 bases). V was trimmed by 2 bases and J by 7 bases, leaving 12 bases between them. CDR3 length: 14 residues. Germline values: CDR1 SGHTA, CDR2 FQGNSA. The CDR3 region has the DNA TGTGCCAGCAGCTTATACTACCAGGGACAGCCCCAGCATTTT. It translates to CASSLYYQGQPQHF.

This clone turned up a few times. The chain joins TRBV2 to TRBJ2-1; D unresolved. The germline V gene encodes CDR1 SNHLY and CDR2 FYNNEI. The CDR3 runs to 14 residues. Trimming stripped 6 bases from V and 4 bases from J, with 13 bases between. In DNA, the CDR3 is TGTGCCAGCAGGGTTACAGTCCCTTACAATGAGCAGTTCTTC. Its protein is CASRVTVPYNEQFF. Filled out from reference TRBV2 and TRBJ2-1, the complete variable domain reads EPEVTQTPSHQVTQMGQEVILRCVPISNHLYFYWYRQILGQKVEFLVSFYNNEISEKSEIFDDQFSVERPDGSNFTLKIRSTKLEDSAMYFCASRVTVPYNEQFFGPGTRLTVL.

The J gene is TRBJ1-6, the V gene TRBV2; the D is unclear. Deletions cut 7 bases from V and 5 bases from J, with 9 bases between. The CDR3 loop spans 13 amino acids. Germline CDR1 and CDR2: SNHLY and FYNNEI. CDR3 region: CASMAGNNSPLHF. The CDR3 DNA is TGTGCCAGCATGGCGGGGAATAATTCACCCCTCCACTTT.

The chain joins TRBV19 to TRBJ1-6; TRBD1 matches at 7 bases. CDR3 length: 16 amino acids. V shed 5 bases and J 5 bases; nucleotides not matched to a gene: 9. The germline CDR1 and CDR2 sequences are LNHDA and SQIVND (reference sequence). The CDR3 sequence: CASSVGPGQHNSPLHF. CDR3 coding DNA: TGTGCCAGTAGTGTGGGACCGGGACAGCATAATTCACCCCTCCACTTT.

The rearrangement uses TRBV5-1 and TRBJ1-1; no firm D call. Trimming cost V 2 bases and J 1 base, with 6 bases left between them. The CDR3 extends over 13 amino acids. The germline V gene encodes CDR1 SGHRS and CDR2 YFSETQ. For the CDR3, the DNA is TGCGCCAGCAGCTTCACACGGAACACTGAAGCTTTCTTT. The encoded protein is CASSFTRNTEAFF.

The DNA of the CDR3 is TGTGCCAGCCTTGCTTCGACTAGCGGGGGACGGCAGTTCTTC. It translates to CASLASTSGGRQFF. The rearrangement joins TRBV2 to TRBJ2-1, with TRBD2 matching 12 bases. Trimming cost V 8 bases and J 12 bases; bases outside gene matches: 11. This CDR3 region has 14 residues. Germline V gene data show CDR1 as SNHLY and CDR2 as FYNNEI.

The chain links TRBV7-9 to TRBJ1-1, with 10 bases that match TRBD1. Germline CDR1 is SEHNR and CDR2 is FQNEAQ (reference sequence). The CDR3 loop spans 18 amino acids. Trimming at V came to 3 bases and at J to 0 bases, leaving 10 bases not matched to a gene. The CDR3 loop reads CASSLYPGQGRLNTEAFF. In DNA, the CDR3 is TGTGCCAGCAGCTTGTATCCGGGACAGGGGCGACTGAACACTGAAGCTTTCTTT.

The chain has TRBV5-1 and TRBJ2-3, with 8 positions matching TRBD1. The trim removed 4 bases at V and 4 bases at J, leaving 5 bases unmatched. The CDR3 covers 14 residues. The germline gives CDR1 SGHRS, CDR2 YFSETQ. CDR3 protein: CASSMDRDADTQYF. CDR3 nucleotide sequence: TGCGCCAGCAGCATGGACAGGGACGCAGATACGCAGTATTTT.